The present entry profiles one T cell receptor (beta chain) with its context. This entry belongs to a study of shared clonotypes between healthy human individuals. The table came from immunoSEQ multiplex PCR; TCRdb's copy has only in-frame clones and leaves some out. This sample carries 2,500,000 or so clones, 93% of them seen once, and the ten largest clones take 0.36%. Trimming cost V 4 bases and J 5 bases; bases outside gene matches: 8. The CDR3 has 15 residues. Germline loops: CDR1 MDHEN, CDR2 SYDVKM. The gene calls are TRBV28 and TRBJ2-3, with 8 bases that match TRBD2. The TCR was taken from a man aged 18-30 years in good health. Some clones in this sample may be carry-over from other donors' samples. The material sequenced was naive CD4+ T cells from PBMCs. Subset denoted: CD45RA+ positively selected. CDR3 protein: CASSSPGGGGDTQYF. DNA of the CDR3: TGTGCCAGCAGTTCCCCCGGGGGGGGCGGAGATACGCAGTATTTT.